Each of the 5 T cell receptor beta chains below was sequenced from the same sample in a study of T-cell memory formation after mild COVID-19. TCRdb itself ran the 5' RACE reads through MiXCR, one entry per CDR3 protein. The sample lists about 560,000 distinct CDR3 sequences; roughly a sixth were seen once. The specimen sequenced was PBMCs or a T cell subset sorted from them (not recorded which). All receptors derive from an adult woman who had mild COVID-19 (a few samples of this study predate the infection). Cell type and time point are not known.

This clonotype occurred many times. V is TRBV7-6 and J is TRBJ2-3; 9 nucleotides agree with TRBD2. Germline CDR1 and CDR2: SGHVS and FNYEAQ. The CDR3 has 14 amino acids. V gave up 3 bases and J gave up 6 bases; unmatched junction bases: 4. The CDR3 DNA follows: TGTGCCAGCAGCTTCGGGCTAGCGGGGGATACGCAGTATTTT. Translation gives CASSFGLAGDTQYF. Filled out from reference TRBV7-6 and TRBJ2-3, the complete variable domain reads GAGVSQSPRYKVTKRGQDVALRCDPISGHVSLYWYRQALGQGPEFLTYFNYEAQQDKSGLPNDRFSAERPEGSISTLTIQRTEQRDSAMYRCASSFGLAGDTQYFGPGTRLTVL.

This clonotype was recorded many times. This chain's CDR3 is CASSLAGTGPANEQFF. The CDR3 DNA follows: TGTGCCAGCAGCTTAGCCGGGACAGGGCCTGCCAATGAGCAGTTCTTC. The chain carries TRBV7-6 and TRBJ2-1, with 9 bases lining up with TRBD1. CDR1 is SGHVS and CDR2 is FNYEAQ in the germline V gene. The CDR3 runs 16 residues. Unmatched junction bases numbered 6, after V lost 0 bases and J lost 6 bases.

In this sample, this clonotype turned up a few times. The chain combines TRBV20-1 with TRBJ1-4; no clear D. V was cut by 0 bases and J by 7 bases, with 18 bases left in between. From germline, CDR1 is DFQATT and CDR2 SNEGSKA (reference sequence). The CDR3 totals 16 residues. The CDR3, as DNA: TGCAGTGCTAGAGATAAGCCCTTGGACGGGGTTGAAAAACTGTTTTTT. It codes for CSARDKPLDGVEKLFF.

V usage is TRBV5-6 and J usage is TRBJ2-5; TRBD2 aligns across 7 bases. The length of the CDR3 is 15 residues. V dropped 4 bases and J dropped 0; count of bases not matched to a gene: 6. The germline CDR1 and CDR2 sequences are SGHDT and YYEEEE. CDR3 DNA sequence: TGTGCCAGCAGCACCGCCGGGGGGAACCAAGAGACCCAGTACTTC. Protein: CASSTAGGNQETQYF.

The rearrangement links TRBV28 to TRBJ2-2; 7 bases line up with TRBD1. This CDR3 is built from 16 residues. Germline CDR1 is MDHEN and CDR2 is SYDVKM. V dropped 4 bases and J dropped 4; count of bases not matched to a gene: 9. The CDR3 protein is CASSSLTGSGTGELFF. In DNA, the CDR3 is TGTGCCAGCAGTTCCTTGACAGGGAGCGGCACCGGGGAGCTGTTTTTT.